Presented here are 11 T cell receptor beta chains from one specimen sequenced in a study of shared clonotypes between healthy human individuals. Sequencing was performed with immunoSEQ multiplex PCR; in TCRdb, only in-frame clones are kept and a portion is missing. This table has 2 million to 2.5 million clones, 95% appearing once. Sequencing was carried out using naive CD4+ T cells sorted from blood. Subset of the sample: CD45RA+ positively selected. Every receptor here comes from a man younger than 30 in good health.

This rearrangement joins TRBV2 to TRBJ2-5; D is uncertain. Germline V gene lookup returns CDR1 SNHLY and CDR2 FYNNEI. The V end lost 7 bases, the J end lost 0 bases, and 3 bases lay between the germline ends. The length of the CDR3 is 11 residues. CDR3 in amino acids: CASTYQETQYF. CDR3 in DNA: TGTGCCAGCACCTACCAAGAGACCCAGTACTTC.

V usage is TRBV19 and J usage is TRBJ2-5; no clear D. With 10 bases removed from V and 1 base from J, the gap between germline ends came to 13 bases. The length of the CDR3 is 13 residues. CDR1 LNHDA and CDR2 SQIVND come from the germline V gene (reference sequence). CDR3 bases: TGTGCCACCGCACCGGGTCTCCAAGAGACCCAGTACTTC. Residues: CATAPGLQETQYF.

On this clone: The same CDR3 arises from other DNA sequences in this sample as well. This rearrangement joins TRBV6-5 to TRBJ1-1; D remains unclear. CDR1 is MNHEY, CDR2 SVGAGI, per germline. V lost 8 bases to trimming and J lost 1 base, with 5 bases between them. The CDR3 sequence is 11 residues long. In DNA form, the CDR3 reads TGTGCCAGCGCCCGGAACACTGAAGCTTTCTTT. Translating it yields CASARNTEAFF.

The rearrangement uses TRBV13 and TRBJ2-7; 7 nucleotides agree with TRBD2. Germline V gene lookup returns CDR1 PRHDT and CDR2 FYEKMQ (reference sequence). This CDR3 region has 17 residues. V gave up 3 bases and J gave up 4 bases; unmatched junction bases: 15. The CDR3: CASSFFSGGGNSYEQYF. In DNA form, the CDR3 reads TGTGCCAGCAGCTTTTTTTCCGGGGGAGGGAATTCGTACGAGCAGTACTTC. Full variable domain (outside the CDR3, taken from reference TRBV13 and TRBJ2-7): AAGVIQSPRHLIKEKRETATLKCYPIPRHDTVYWYQQGPGQDPQFLISFYEKMQSDKGSIPDRFSAQQFSDYHSELNMSSLELGDSALYFCASSFFSGGGNSYEQYFGPGTRLTVT.

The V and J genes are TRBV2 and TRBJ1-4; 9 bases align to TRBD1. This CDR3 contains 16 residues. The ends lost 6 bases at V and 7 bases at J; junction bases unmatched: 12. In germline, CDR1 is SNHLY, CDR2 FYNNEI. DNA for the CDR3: TGTGCCAGCAGCGGGACAGGGTCTTTTTTAGGTGAAAAACTGTTTTTT. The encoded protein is CASSGTGSFLGEKLFF.

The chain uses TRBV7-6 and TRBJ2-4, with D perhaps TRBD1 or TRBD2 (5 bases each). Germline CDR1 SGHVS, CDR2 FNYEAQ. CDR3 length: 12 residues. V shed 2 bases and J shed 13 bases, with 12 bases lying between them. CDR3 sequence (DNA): TGTGCCAGCAGCTTACCTCCGGGACCACAGTACTTC. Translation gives CASSLPPGPQYF. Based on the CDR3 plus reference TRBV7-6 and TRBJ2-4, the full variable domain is GAGVSQSPRYKVTKRGQDVALRCDPISGHVSLYWYRQALGQGPEFLTYFNYEAQQDKSGLPNDRFSAERPEGSISTLTIQRTEQRDSAMYRCASSLPPGPQYFGAGTRLSVL.

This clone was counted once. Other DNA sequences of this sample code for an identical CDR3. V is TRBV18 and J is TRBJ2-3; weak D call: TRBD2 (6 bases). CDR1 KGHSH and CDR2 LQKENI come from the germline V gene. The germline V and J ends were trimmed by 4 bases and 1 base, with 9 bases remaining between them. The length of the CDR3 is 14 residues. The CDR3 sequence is CASSLGGGTDTQYF. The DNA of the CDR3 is TGTGCCAGCTCACTCGGGGGTGGCACAGATACGCAGTATTTT. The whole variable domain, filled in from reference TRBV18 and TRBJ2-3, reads NAGVMQNPRHLVRRRGQEARLRCSPMKGHSHVYWYRQLPEEGLKFMVYLQKENIIDESGMPKERFSAEFPKEGPSILRIQQVVRGDSAAYFCASSLGGGTDTQYFGPGTRLTVL.

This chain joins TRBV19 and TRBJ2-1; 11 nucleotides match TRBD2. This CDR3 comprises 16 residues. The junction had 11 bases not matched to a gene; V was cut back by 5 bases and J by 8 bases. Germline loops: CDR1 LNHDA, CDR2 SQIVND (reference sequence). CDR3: CASSPDSGRALHEQFF. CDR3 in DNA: TGTGCCAGTAGTCCCGATAGCGGGAGGGCCCTCCATGAGCAGTTCTTC.

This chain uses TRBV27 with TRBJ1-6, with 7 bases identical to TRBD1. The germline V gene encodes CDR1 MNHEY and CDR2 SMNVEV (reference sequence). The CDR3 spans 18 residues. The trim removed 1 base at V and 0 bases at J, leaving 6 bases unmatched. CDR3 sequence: CASSLYRGLSSYNSPLHF. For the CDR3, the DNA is TGTGCCAGCAGTTTATACAGGGGCCTAAGCTCCTATAATTCACCCCTCCACTTT.

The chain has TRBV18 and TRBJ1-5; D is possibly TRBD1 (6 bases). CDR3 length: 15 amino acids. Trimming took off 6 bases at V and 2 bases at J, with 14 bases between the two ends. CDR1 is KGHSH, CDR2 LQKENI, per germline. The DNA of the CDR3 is TGTGCCAGCTCCGAGGCAGGGGCCGGCAATCAGCCCCAGCATTTT. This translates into CASSEAGAGNQPQHF.

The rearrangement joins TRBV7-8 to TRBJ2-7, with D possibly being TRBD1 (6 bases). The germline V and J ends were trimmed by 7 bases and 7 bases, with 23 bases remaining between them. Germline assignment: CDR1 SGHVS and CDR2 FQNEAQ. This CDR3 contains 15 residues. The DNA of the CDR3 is TGTGCCAGCATCCTTTCCCTGGAAGCTCAGGGGGAGCAGTACTTC. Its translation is CASILSLEAQGEQYF.